The 27 T cell receptor beta chains in this list originate from one sample, sequenced in a study of tumor-infiltrating lymphocytes in primary liver carcinoma. The researchers produced TCR beta cDNA from 450 to 600 ng total RNA with a constant-region primer. Three nested multiplex PCR rounds, a slightly modified ARM-PCR, produced the libraries for TCR beta. TRBV1-TRBV30 forward primers paired with a C-beta reverse primer drove the first two PCR rounds, about 10 cycles each. TCRdb re-called the multiplex PCR reads with MiXCR, one entry per CDR3 protein. This repertoire shows around 330,000 distinct CDR3 sequences, roughly 60% found once; its top ten account for about a sixth. Extraction also yielded germline DNA, while blood RNA was obtained from unsorted whole blood. Sequences were obtained from peripheral blood. All receptors derive from a woman younger than 45 with primary liver carcinoma and hepatitis B virus infection.

This clonotype turned up a few times. The J gene is TRBJ2-1, the V gene TRBV6-1, with D perhaps TRBD1 or TRBD2 (5 bases each). Between the trimmed V and J ends, which lost 0 bases and 2 bases, there was a span of 5 bases. The CDR3 has 14 residues. Germline V gives CDR1 MNHNS, CDR2 SASEGT. The CDR3 loop is CASSEAGPYNEQFF. Here the CDR3 DNA reads TGTGCCAGCAGTGAAGCGGGACCCTACAATGAGCAGTTCTTC.

Remarks on this clonotype: Being one base from a much bigger clone, this may be a read error. The chain recombines TRBV7-8 with TRBJ2-7; D gene unclear. Germline V lookup: CDR1 SGHVS, CDR2 FQNEAQ. There are 13 residues in the CDR3. The chain's CDR3 is CVSSLTKSYEQYF. The CDR3, as DNA: TGTGTCAGCAGCTTGACAAAATCCTACGAGCAGTACTTC.

About this clonotype: A much larger clone is a single base away; this may be a read error. DNA for the CDR3: TGTGCCAGCAGCCAATGGAGAGCAGCTGGAGCTTTCTTT. Translated: CASSQWRAAGAFF. The V and J genes are TRBV4-2 and TRBJ1-1; no firm D call. The CDR3 covers 13 residues. Trimming left V 2 bases short and J 10 bases short, with 14 bases between. Germline V gene sequence: CDR1 LGHNA, CDR2 YNFKEQ.

Details on this clonotype: A much larger clone sits a single nucleotide away, making a read error possible. The chain uses TRBV4-2 and TRBJ2-4; perhaps D is TRBD1 or TRBD2 (5 bases each). Trimming took 1 base from V and 9 from J, leaving 13 bases between them. Looked up from germline, CDR1 is LGHNA and CDR2 is YNFKEQ. The CDR3 sequence is 14 residues long. This CDR3 reads CASSQAGTESIQYF. In nucleotides, the CDR3 is TGTGCCAGCAGCCAAGCCGGGACCGAAAGCATTCAGTACTTC.

The chain combines TRBV5-4 with TRBJ2-7, with D hard to call. V lost 4 bases, J lost 1 base, and 12 bases lay in between. Germline CDR1 and CDR2: SGHNT and YYREEE (reference sequence). The CDR3 has 14 amino acids. CDR3 in amino acids: CASSIELHSYEQYF. In DNA, the CDR3 is TGTGCCAGCAGCATTGAACTGCATTCCTACGAGCAGTACTTC.

The rearrangement links TRBV5-1 to TRBJ1-6, with 7 nucleotides matching TRBD1. Trimming took 1 base from V and 0 from J; bases not matched to a gene: 7. This CDR3 is 18 amino acids long. Germline CDR1 reads SGHRS; CDR2 reads YFSETQ. The CDR3, as DNA: TGCGCCAGCAGCTTGCGTCCGACAGGGAGCTCCTATAATTCACCCCTCCACTTT. Its translation: CASSLRPTGSSYNSPLHF.

This clonotype was observed many times. The chain is built from TRBV29-1 and TRBJ2-3; D is ambiguous. CDR3 length equals 13 residues. Germline values: CDR1 SQVTM, CDR2 ANQGSEA. V gave up 0 bases and J gave up 4 bases, with 8 bases separating them. The CDR3 nucleotides read TGCAGCGTTGAAGAATTCAATTCAGATACGCAGTATTTT. It translates to CSVEEFNSDTQYF.

The chain recombines TRBV20-1 with TRBJ2-1; D is perhaps TRBD2 (6 bases). The CDR3 has 14 residues. Trimming removed 3 bases at V and 1 base at J, with 10 bases between. CDR1 and CDR2 (germline): DFQATT, SNEGSKA (reference sequence). The CDR3 spells CSASSSGSYNEQFF. For the CDR3, the DNA is TGCAGTGCTAGTTCCAGCGGGTCCTACAATGAGCAGTTCTTC.

With respect to this clonotype: Germline and junction disagree at one end, which may indicate a read error. This chain connects TRBV5-6 to TRBJ2-2; weak D call: TRBD2 (5 bases). The CDR3 covers 15 residues. Per germline, CDR1 SGHDT and CDR2 YYEEEE. The CDR3 region has the DNA TGTGACAGCAGCTTGCGGTTCTCTAACACCGGGGAGCTGTTTTTC. Its translation is CDSSLRFSNTGELFF.

Note on this clonotype: This could be a read error, since a much larger clone is one nucleotide away. J is TRBJ2-5 and V is TRBV12-3 or TRBV12-4; 7 bases align to TRBD2. The CDR3 length is 16 residues. Trimming removed 4 bases from V and 3 bases from J; junction bases left unmatched: 11. The CDR3 is CASSYSKGLAEETQYF. CDR3 DNA sequence: TGTGCCAGCAGTTATTCCAAGGGCCTAGCGGAAGAGACCCAGTACTTC.

The chain is built from TRBV30 and TRBJ2-4; 8 nucleotides line up with TRBD2. The V segment lost 2 bases and the J segment 4 bases; nucleotides outside the gene matches: 16. Germline CDR1 GTSNPN, CDR2 SVGIG (reference sequence). The CDR3 has 18 amino acids. The CDR3 loop reads CAWSRGTRILHPKNIQYF. The CDR3 DNA follows: TGTGCCTGGAGTAGGGGGACTAGAATATTACACCCAAAAAACATTCAGTACTTC.

This clonotype was observed a handful of times. Germline and junction disagree at one end, which may indicate a read error. The chain uses TRBV4-2 and TRBJ2-1; 12 bases map to TRBD2. This CDR3 spans 16 amino acids. Looked up from germline, CDR1 is LGHNA and CDR2 is YNFKEQ. The CDR3 region has the DNA TGTGCCAGCAGCCCTACGACTAGCGGGAGATCGGGGGAGCAGTCCTTC. Translated: CASSPTTSGRSGEQSF.

The rearrangement joins TRBV6-2 or TRBV6-3 to TRBJ2-7; TRBD1 agrees at 12 bases. The J call may be incorrect, as the DNA end agrees better with TRBJ2-1. The CDR3 extends over 14 amino acids. Per the germline V gene, CDR1 is MNHEY and CDR2 is SVGEGT. The CDR3 is CASRLPGQGAEQFF. The CDR3 DNA reads as TGTGCCAGCAGATTACCGGGACAGGGGGCCGAGCAGTTCTTC.

In regard to this clonotype: The junction departs from the called germline gene at one end, perhaps through a read error. The chain couples TRBV6-2 or TRBV6-3 to TRBJ2-7; no reliable D call. Germline V gene data show CDR1 as MNHEY and CDR2 as SVGEGT. The length of the CDR3 is 15 residues. DNA for the CDR3: TGTGCCAGCAGATACTCCCCAGCGCCAGCCTACGAGCAGTACTTC. Amino acid sequence: CASRYSPAPAYEQYF.

Note on this clonotype: A much larger clonotype is one base distant, so this may be a read error. The gene calls are TRBV12-3 or TRBV12-4 and TRBJ2-7; D remains ambiguous. The CDR3 spans 13 residues. In DNA, the CDR3 is TGTGCCAGCAGTTTGGAACTCACCTACGAGGAGTACTTC. This encodes CASSLELTYEEYF.

This clonotype showed up just once. This rearrangement joins TRBV9 to TRBJ1-1, with 11 bases lining up with TRBD1. The CDR3 sequence is 15 residues long. V was pared by 4 bases and J by 8 bases, with 10 bases of the junction left unmatched. From germline, CDR1 is SGDLS and CDR2 YYNGEE. CDR3 sequence: CASSPGQGASREAFF. In DNA, the CDR3 is TGTGCCAGCAGCCCCGGACAGGGGGCGAGTAGGGAAGCTTTCTTT.

In its sample, this clonotype was seen many times. This chain links TRBV6-6 with TRBJ2-5, with 7 bases that match TRBD1. There are 12 residues in the CDR3. From germline, CDR1 is MNHNY and CDR2 SVGAGI (reference sequence). Trimming cost V 8 bases and J 5 bases; bases outside gene matches: 5. The CDR3 coding sequence is TGTGCCAGCGGACAGGTGAAGGAGACCCAGTACTTC. Encoded protein: CASGQVKETQYF.

A remark on this clonotype: Being one base from a much bigger clone, this may be a read error. V and J are TRBV12-3 or TRBV12-4 and TRBJ2-1; 7 nucleotides match TRBD2. This CDR3 comprises 16 residues. The CDR3 DNA reads TGTGCCAGCAGTCCCCCCTGGGCTAGCGGTTACAATGAGCCGTTCTTC. It encodes CASSPPWASGYNEPFF.

J is TRBJ2-3 and V is TRBV11-2; D is ambiguous. Trimming left V 5 bases short and J 4 bases short, with 16 bases between. The CDR3 has 15 amino acids. Germline V gene data show CDR1 as SGHAT and CDR2 as FQNNGV. Here the CDR3 DNA reads TGTGCCAGCAGCCGATTCCGTGGAGTCGCAGATACGCAGTATTTT. Translation: CASSRFRGVADTQYF. The variable domain in full, with the rest retrieved from reference TRBV11-2 and TRBJ2-3, is EAGVAQSPRYKIIEKRQSVAFWCNPISGHATLYWYQQILGQGPKLLIQFQNNGVVDDSQLPKDRFSAERLKGVDSTLKIQPAKLEDSAVYLCASSRFRGVADTQYFGPGTRLTVL.

With regard to this clonotype: This could be a read error, since a much larger clone is one nucleotide away. This chain connects TRBV6-5 to TRBJ2-1, with TRBD1 matching over 11 bases. Germline-derived CDR1 and CDR2 are MNHEY and SVGAGI. The CDR3 length is 16 residues. The CDR3 loop reads CASSERGQGGYNEKFF. The CDR3 bases are TGTGCCAGCAGTGAGCGGGGACAGGGGGGCTACAATGAGAAGTTCTTC.

The chain joins TRBV13 to TRBJ2-7; D may be TRBD1 (6 bases). The CDR3 length is 17 residues. The ends were cut back, 4 bases at V and 4 bases at J, with 23 bases in the middle. Germline lookup yields CDR1 PRHDT and CDR2 FYEKMQ (reference sequence). The CDR3 region has the DNA TGTGCCAGCAGCTCCCGAGCTGGGACACCCCAATCTTACGAGCAGTACTTC. This sequence encodes CASSSRAGTPQSYEQYF. Complete variable domain (other parts from reference TRBV13 and TRBJ2-7): AAGVIQSPRHLIKEKRETATLKCYPIPRHDTVYWYQQGPGQDPQFLISFYEKMQSDKGSIPDRFSAQQFSDYHSELNMSSLELGDSALYFCASSSRAGTPQSYEQYFGPGTRLTVT.

Concerning this clonotype itself: A much larger clone is a single base away; this may be a read error. The V and J genes are TRBV29-1 and TRBJ2-7; 12 bases fit TRBD2. From germline, CDR1 is SQVTM and CDR2 ANQGSEA. The CDR3 is 14 residues long. J lost 2 bases, V lost 4 bases, and 3 bases had no gene match. As DNA, the CDR3 is TGCAGCGTTGGGCGACTAGCGGGAGCCTACGAGCAGTACTTC. It specifies CSVGRLAGAYEQYF.

Of note for this clonotype: It is likely a read error, because the conserved phenylalanine at the end of the CDR3 is missing. The V and J genes are TRBV11-2 and TRBJ2-2; TRBD2 might be the D (6 bases). The CDR3 length is 15 residues. The V gene's germline CDR1 is SGHAT and CDR2 FQNNGV. Written as DNA, the CDR3 is TGTGCCAGCAGCTTAGAGTCGGTACACCGCGGGGAACTGTTTTCT. It is translated as CASSLESVHRGELFS.

This clonotype was observed a handful of times. A clone one base away is much larger, so this may be a read error. The chain recombines TRBV6-2 or TRBV6-3 with TRBJ2-1; tentative D call: TRBD2 (6 bases). The CDR3 spans 15 residues. The V gene lost 6 bases and the J gene lost 7 bases, with 19 bases spanning the gap. Germline V gene data show CDR1 as MNHEY and CDR2 as SVGEGT. The CDR3 reads CASSFLTGESNEQFF. The DNA of the CDR3 is TGTGCCAGCAGCTTTCTAACGGGAGAGAGTAATGAGCAGTTCTTC.

The chain has TRBV25-1 and TRBJ2-4; D assignment may be TRBD1 or TRBD2 (5 bases each). CDR3 length: 11 amino acids. The V gene lost 4 bases and the J gene lost 9 bases, with 7 bases spanning the gap. Germline values: CDR1 MGHDK, CDR2 SYGVNS. CDR3 DNA sequence: TGTGCCAGCAGTGGAGGGGCCATTCAGTACTTC. The encoded protein is CASSGGAIQYF.

Regarding this clonotype: The CDR3 end shows no conserved phenylalanine or tryptophan, and so a read error is likely. It is unclear where the CDR3 begins or ends on the DNA, so no DNA is shown, and the CDR3 is as TCRdb lists it. CDR3 loop: CSVGHDRRSYEQCS. This chain links TRBV29-1 with TRBJ2-7; the table's TRBD1 call for D was not verified on the DNA. Germline V CDR1 and CDR2: SQVTM, ANQGSEA. From its first to its last residue, the CDR3 has 14 amino acids.

The gene calls are TRBV30 and TRBJ2-7; 8 positions agree with TRBD2. Germline CDR1 GTSNPN, CDR2 SVGIG (reference sequence). V was clipped by 0 bases and J by 5 bases; unmatched bases: 6. The CDR3 is 14 amino acids. The chain's CDR3 is CAWSVPAGDHEQYF. CDR3 nucleotide sequence: TGTGCCTGGAGTGTCCCAGCGGGAGACCACGAGCAGTACTTC.